The TCR beta chain described here comes from a study of T cells in Graves' hyperthyroidism and ophthalmopathy (dated by TCRdb to between 2018 and 2020). Concerning the study at large: Peripheral blood was collected at initial diagnosis, before any treatment. The 75 to 100 discovery patients were randomly divided into training and test sets at a 7:3 ratio. In addition, the study compared T-cell repertoires in thyroid tissue and in blood from roughly 6 Graves' hyperthyroidism patients. An independent validation cohort of under 20 hyperthyroidism patients and over 15 patients who later progressed to ophthalmopathy tested prospective prediction of ophthalmopathy. To identify TCR V-J signatures that set the groups apart, the researchers used a discovery cohort of 100 patients, made up of around 40 with Graves' ophthalmopathy and 55 to 65 with stable Graves' hyperthyroidism. After sampling, hyperthyroidism patients received methimazole starting at 30 mg daily, and ophthalmopathy patients received high-dose intravenous methylprednisolone. The paper describes TCR Vbeta CDR3 sequencing of around 130 peripheral blood samples, made up of roughly 45 ophthalmopathy patients, 70 to 75 hyperthyroidism patients and about 17 progressor patients.

What the study reported, not specific to this receptor: During validation, the model predicted progression to ophthalmopathy a median of approximately 7 months ahead of onset, with roughly 65% sensitivity and 72.22% specificity. Sample size was not statistically predetermined, and blinding of investigators to group allocation was not performed. Blood samples also contained most of the expanded thyroid clonotypes (frequency above 0.001), which suggests that blood repertoires may reflect thyroid immune responses. In cross-validation, a model built on a 13 V-J signature told ophthalmopathy apart from stable hyperthyroidism with 85% to 90% sensitivity and around 81% specificity, and in testing the same model reached 80%/75%.

This clonotype appeared many times. The target of this receptor is not known. There are no base qualities to consult, and no much larger clone falls within one base. V is reduced by 5 bases and J by 1 base, leaving a spacing of 19 bases between them. Its CDR3 holds 16 amino acids, cysteine through phenylalanine. Here the CDR3 DNA is all that survives: 48 bases in frame from base 1. The germline V gene gives CDR1 as SGHTS and CDR2 as YDEGEE. Ophthalmopathy patients had moderately to severely active disease, with a Clinical Activity Score of 3 or more, a NOSPECS grade of 4 or more, and a disease duration of less than 3 months. Patients with uncontrolled infections, other autoimmune diseases, pregnancy or lactation were excluded. Clinical symptoms, serum thyroxine and TRAb, thyroid ultrasound, and orbital computed tomography formed the basis for the diagnoses. Ficoll-Paque density gradient centrifugation was used to isolate PBMCs from around 9.1 ml of fresh peripheral blood. Total RNA was extracted using Trizol reagent, and RNA quality was assessed on an Agilent 2100 Bioanalyzer.

The TCR beta CDR3 regions were amplified from RNA transcripts. For the first round of RT-PCR on the TCR CDR3, the HTBI primer set was used together with the Qiagen OneStep RT-PCR kit. The libraries were constructed in a second round of multiplex PCR and then size-selected and purified. Sequencing of the libraries was done on an Illumina HiSeq2000 using paired-end 100 bp reads. For the original study's pipeline: SOAPnuke was used to process the raw data, removing reads that contained adapters or uncalled bases, had a mean Phred below 15, or lacked an exact match to the constant primer or identifier. High-quality paired reads were merged using COPE v1.2.5, and each unique nucleotide sequence was defined as a clonotype. MiTCR v1.1 was used to align the clonotypes against IMGT TRBV, TRBD and TRBJ reference segments. Only V-J combinations with frequency above 0.0001, covering about 99% of repertoires, were analysed. A TCS score was defined as the ratio of F50 (clonal expansion) to E x V (chaos), with BLOSUM62-based TCRdist applied between CDR3 peptides within each V-J. Welch's t-statistics and random forest reduced 450 to 600 V-J features to roughly 13, which were used in a naive Bayes classifier (R e1071). TCRdb reprocessed the public reads (quality trimming at Q25 with fastp, clone calling with MiXCR) and kept in-frame beta chains. Records with the same CDR3 protein are collapsed into one entry carrying the most frequent genes and DNA. These V and J calls are TCRdb output, not the study's own analysis. Within this sample are about 600,000 distinct CDR3 sequences, with 11% to 15% of them counted one time only. The top ten clones comprise less than 9% of the sample.

Sequenced sample: blood. The receptor comes from a woman between 18 and 30 years old with Graves' ophthalmopathy. Recombination connected TRBV5-8 to TRBJ2-7; the D gene could be either TRBD1 or TRBD2, each agreeing at 5 bases. The nucleotide sequence is given as TGTGCCAGCAGTTCGGGGTGGGGACGCGGGTCCTACGAGCAGTACTTC. This translates into CASSSGWGRGSYEQYF.